The 27 T cell receptor beta chains below were found in one sample sequenced in a study of blood T cell repertoires in COVID-19. Method: immunoSEQ multiplex PCR; TCRdb's copy keeps in-frame clones and lacks some. Counted here are approximately 89,000 clones, nearly 95% occurring once; the ten biggest clones make up more than 4%. Sequenced sample: peripheral blood. The receptors derive from a human donor with active COVID-19. The donor label of this sample is uncertain.

The gene calls are TRBV27 and TRBJ1-1; D may be TRBD1 (6 bases). Germline V gene data show CDR1 as MNHEY and CDR2 as SMNVEV (reference sequence). This CDR3 has 15 amino acids. Trimming pared 0 bases from V and 2 bases from J, leaving 10 bases between. CDR3 protein: CASSLSDRANTEAFF. The CDR3 coding sequence is TGTGCCAGCAGTTTATCGGACAGAGCTAACACTGAAGCTTTCTTT.

This clone has a single count. This rearrangement joins TRBV27 to TRBJ2-7, with 10 bases lining up with TRBD1. The CDR3 is 15 residues long. V shed 4 bases, J shed 0 bases, and the junction held 3 bases outside the gene matches. CDR1 MNHEY and CDR2 SMNVEV come from the germline V gene (reference sequence). The CDR3 nucleotides read TGTGCCAGCAGTTGGGGACAGGGGATCTCCTACGAGCAGTACTTC. Its protein is CASSWGQGISYEQYF.

The V gene is TRBV7-9, the J gene TRBJ1-2, with a weak D call TRBD1 (6 bases). V lost 7 bases and J 2 bases, leaving 17 bases between the germline ends. CDR1 is SEHNR, CDR2 FQNEAQ, per germline (reference sequence). This CDR3 spans 15 amino acids. DNA of the CDR3: TGTGCCAGCATCCGAGGGGGGGTGGCGAACTATGGCTACACCTTC. The encoded protein is CASIRGGVANYGYTF.

J is TRBJ2-5 and V is TRBV5-1; D gene uncertain. Germline V CDR1 and CDR2: SGHRS, YFSETQ. Deletions cut 4 bases from V and 5 bases from J, with 15 bases between. The CDR3 consists of 14 residues. CDR3 amino acids: CASSPAEVGETQYF. Written as DNA, the CDR3 is TGCGCCAGCAGCCCGGCCGAGGTCGGGGAGACCCAGTACTTC.

The rearrangement links TRBV27 to TRBJ2-6; D is undetermined. The CDR3 is 13 amino acids. Trimming removed 3 bases from V and 3 bases from J, with 3 bases in between. Per the germline V gene, CDR1 is MNHEY and CDR2 is SMNVEV (reference sequence). The CDR3 region has the DNA TGTGCCAGCAGTTTCAATGGGGCCAACGTCCTGACTTTC. Translation: CASSFNGANVLTF.

The V and J genes are TRBV7-9 and TRBJ2-7; the match to TRBD2 covers 9 bases. Germline V CDR1 and CDR2: SEHNR, FQNEAQ (reference sequence). This CDR3 is 15 amino acids long. With 3 bases clipped from V and 2 bases from J, the junction kept 5 bases outside the gene matches. CDR3 bases: TGTGCCAGCAGCTTGGGACTAGCCGCTACCTACGAGCAGTACTTC. This gives the protein CASSLGLAATYEQYF.

Remarks on this clone: Within the sample, other DNA sequences also encode this same CDR3. The chain joins TRBV5-4 to TRBJ1-2, with a tentative D call TRBD1 (5 bases). Germline loops: CDR1 SGHNT, CDR2 YYREEE (reference sequence). CDR3 length: 13 amino acids. The V end was cut by 5 bases, the J end by 2 bases, with 10 bases between. The CDR3 sequence: CASSPDRNYGYTF. The CDR3 nucleotides are TGTGCCAGCAGTCCAGACAGAAACTATGGCTACACCTTC.

This sequence joins TRBV7-6 and TRBJ2-5, with TRBD1 matching over 11 bases. Germline CDR1 SGHVS, CDR2 FNYEAQ. This CDR3 is built from 15 residues. The J segment lost 5 bases and the V segment lost 6 bases, leaving 8 bases of the junction unmatched. The CDR3 DNA follows: TGTGCCAGCAGATCGCGGACAGGGGGCGAGGAGACCCAGTACTTC. Its translation is CASRSRTGGEETQYF.

The chain recombines TRBV28 with TRBJ2-7; D is perhaps TRBD2 (6 bases). V was shortened by 0 bases and J by 0 bases, with 12 bases between the two germline ends. The CDR3 extends over 16 amino acids. Germline-derived CDR1 and CDR2 are MDHEN and SYDVKM. CDR3 in DNA: TGTGCCAGCAGTTTATGGACGGGAGCGATCTCCTACGAGCAGTACTTC. The encoded protein is CASSLWTGAISYEQYF.

This chain links TRBV5-1 with TRBJ2-1, with D tentatively TRBD2 (7 bases). Germline V gene data show CDR1 as SGHRS and CDR2 as YFSETQ. CDR3 length: 14 amino acids. V dropped 0 bases and J dropped 5 bases, with 9 bases sitting between them. The CDR3 spells CASSLAGGHNEQFF. CDR3 coding DNA: TGCGCCAGCAGCTTGGCGGGGGGCCACAATGAGCAGTTCTTC. The complete variable domain, with remaining parts taken from reference TRBV5-1 and TRBJ2-1, reads KAGVTQTPRYLIKTRGQQVTLSCSPISGHRSVSWYQQTPGQGLQFLFEYFSETQRNKGNFPGRFSGRQFSNSRSEMNVSTLELGDSALYLCASSLAGGHNEQFFGPGTRLTVL.

The chain employs TRBV19 and TRBJ1-1; possibly TRBD1 for D (6 bases). Germline-derived CDR1 and CDR2 are LNHDA and SQIVND (reference sequence). The CDR3 loop spans 16 amino acids. V was cut by 5 bases and J by 0 bases, with 16 bases left in between. The CDR3 bases are TGTGCCAGTAGTGTTCGTACGGGACAACTGAACACTGAAGCTTTCTTT. Its translation is CASSVRTGQLNTEAFF.

The chain employs TRBV11-2 and TRBJ2-1, with TRBD2 identical over 10 bases. Per the germline V gene, CDR1 is SGHAT and CDR2 is FQNNGV. V was pared by 5 bases and J by 4 bases, with 11 bases of the junction left unmatched. This CDR3 is 17 amino acids long. CDR3 sequence reads: CASSPGLAVDPYNEQFF. CDR3 DNA: TGTGCCAGCAGCCCCGGACTAGCGGTAGATCCTTACAATGAGCAGTTCTTC. Based on the CDR3 plus reference TRBV11-2 and TRBJ2-1, the full variable domain is EAGVAQSPRYKIIEKRQSVAFWCNPISGHATLYWYQQILGQGPKLLIQFQNNGVVDDSQLPKDRFSAERLKGVDSTLKIQPAKLEDSAVYLCASSPGLAVDPYNEQFFGPGTRLTVL.

The chain carries TRBV20-1 and TRBJ1-1; D perhaps matches TRBD1 (6 bases). V was pared by 3 bases and J by 0 bases, with 11 bases between. Per the germline V gene, CDR1 is DFQATT and CDR2 is SNEGSKA (reference sequence). This CDR3 spans 14 amino acids. The CDR3 DNA reads TGCAGTGCTAGTCAGGGGAATATGAACACTGAAGCTTTCTTT. Encoded protein: CSASQGNMNTEAFF.

The CDR3 here is CASSEMAVDGYTF. The CDR3 DNA follows: TGCGCCAGCAGTGAGATGGCGGTGGATGGCTACACCTTC. The chain couples TRBV10-2 to TRBJ1-2; D unclear. Deletions cut 2 bases from V and 6 bases from J, with 10 bases between. The CDR3 spans 13 residues. The germline V gene encodes CDR1 WSHSY and CDR2 SAAADI.

The CDR3 DNA is TGTGCCAGCAGGAAGGGAGGGACTAGCGGGATTCTGGGTGAGCAGTTCTTC. It translates to CASRKGGTSGILGEQFF. The rearrangement uses TRBV5-4 and TRBJ2-1; 13 bases map to TRBD2. V lost 5 bases to trimming and J lost 9 bases; unmatched junction nucleotides: 14. The CDR3 is made up of 17 amino acids. The germline V gene encodes CDR1 SGHNT and CDR2 YYREEE (reference sequence).

The CDR3 region has the DNA TGTGCCAGCAGTTCCGACAGGTTCACTGAAGCTTTCTTT. Its translation: CASSSDRFTEAFF. The chain combines TRBV6-5 with TRBJ1-1; TRBD1 is a possible D gene (6 bases). The germline V and J ends were trimmed by 4 bases and 4 bases, with 10 bases remaining between them. Germline-derived CDR1 and CDR2 are MNHEY and SVGAGI. CDR3 size: 13 residues.

This rearrangement joins TRBV24-1 to TRBJ2-2, with a weak D call TRBD2 (5 bases). The CDR3 runs to 13 residues. Germline V gene data show CDR1 as KGHDR and CDR2 as SFDVKD. V was clipped by 9 bases and J by 7 bases, with 14 bases between them. The CDR3 reads CATSQRRVGELFF. The CDR3 DNA is TGTGCCACCTCCCAGAGGCGGGTCGGGGAGCTGTTTTTT.

The V gene is TRBV11-1, the J gene TRBJ2-7; the D gene is possibly TRBD1 (5 bases). V lost 2 bases and J lost 3, with 17 bases in between. CDR1 and CDR2 from the germline V gene are SGHAT and FQDESV (reference sequence). This CDR3 is built from 16 residues. CDR3 protein: CASSLSSGSGDYEQYF. The CDR3 DNA follows: TGTGCCAGCAGCTTATCGTCAGGGTCTGGGGACTACGAGCAGTACTTC. Using reference TRBV11-1 and TRBJ2-7 for the parts outside the CDR3, the full variable domain is EAEVAQSPRYKITEKSQAVAFWCDPISGHATLYWYRQILGQGPELLVQFQDESVVDDSQLPKDRFSAERLKGVDSTLKIQPAELGDSAMYLCASSLSSGSGDYEQYFGPGTRLTVT.

The chain uses TRBV5-6 and TRBJ1-2; a possible D gene is TRBD1 (5 bases). The V end was cut by 0 bases, the J end by 7 bases, with 13 bases between. CDR1 and CDR2 from the germline V gene are SGHDT and YYEEEE. The CDR3 consists of 14 residues. The CDR3 protein is CASSLAGASFGYTF. The CDR3 nucleotides are TGTGCCAGCAGCTTGGCTGGGGCTAGTTTTGGCTACACCTTC.

A single count supports this clone. V and J are TRBV6-5 and TRBJ2-7; 8 nucleotides align to TRBD2. Per germline, CDR1 MNHEY and CDR2 SVGAGI. The CDR3 loop spans 14 amino acids. Trimming removed 6 bases from V and 6 bases from J; junction bases left unmatched: 10. The CDR3 loop reads CASSPGGFGSEQYF. Here the CDR3 DNA reads TGTGCCAGCAGCCCGGGGGGGTTTGGAAGCGAGCAGTACTTC.

The chain recombines TRBV9 with TRBJ1-3, with D possibly TRBD1 on 6 matching bases. CDR3 size: 19 residues. Germline values: CDR1 SGDLS, CDR2 YYNGEE. V gave up 0 bases and J gave up 1 base, with 20 bases separating them. The CDR3 here is CASSVGDPVGAVSGNTIYF. For the CDR3, the DNA is TGTGCCAGCAGCGTAGGGGACCCTGTGGGGGCAGTGTCTGGAAACACCATATATTTT.

This chain links TRBV2 with TRBJ2-1; possible D gene TRBD1, 5 bases. From germline, CDR1 is SNHLY and CDR2 FYNNEI. CDR3 length: 18 residues. The V gene lost 2 bases and the J gene lost 5 bases, with 22 bases spanning the gap. In DNA, the CDR3 is TGTGCCAGCAGTGAAAGGGCAGACAGACCCCTAGAAAACAATGAGCAGTTCTTC. Its protein product is CASSERADRPLENNEQFF.

This chain links TRBV11-2 with TRBJ1-1; D is perhaps TRBD1 (6 bases). Between the trimmed V and J ends, which lost 3 bases and 11 bases, there was a span of 13 bases. CDR3 length: 12 residues. Germline V gene sequence: CDR1 SGHAT, CDR2 FQNNGV. The CDR3 coding sequence is TGTGCCAGCAGCTTTACAGGGTTTTGGGCTTTCTTT. Its translation is CASSFTGFWAFF.

The V and J genes are TRBV19 and TRBJ1-2; weak D call: TRBD1 (5 bases). This CDR3 spans 13 amino acids. Between the trimmed V and J ends, which lost 0 bases and 7 bases, there was a span of 9 bases. Germline V gene sequence: CDR1 LNHDA, CDR2 SQIVND (reference sequence). The CDR3 protein is CASSIDPTGGYTF. The CDR3 nucleotides are TGTGCCAGTAGTATAGATCCAACAGGTGGCTACACCTTC.

J is TRBJ1-5 and V is TRBV25-1; TRBD1 matches 10 bases. Germline CDR1 is MGHDK and CDR2 is SYGVNS. V shed 4 bases, J shed 0 bases, and the junction held 6 bases outside the gene matches. The CDR3 is made up of 17 amino acids. CDR3: CASSGGQGLYSNQPQHF. The CDR3 nucleotides are TGTGCCAGCAGTGGGGGACAGGGGTTATATAGCAATCAGCCCCAGCATTTT.

The chain joins TRBV4-1 to TRBJ2-7, with TRBD2 identical over 13 bases. CDR3 length equals 17 residues. Trimming at V came to 4 bases and at J to 2 bases, leaving 8 bases not matched to a gene. CDR1 is MGHRA and CDR2 is YSYEKL in the germline V gene. The CDR3 spells CASSPTSGTSGTYEQYF. CDR3 nucleotide sequence: TGCGCCAGCAGCCCGACCTCCGGGACTAGCGGGACCTACGAGCAGTACTTC.

The rearrangement joins TRBV9 to TRBJ1-3, with D possibly matching TRBD1 (5 bases). The CDR3 runs 14 residues. Deletions cut 0 bases from V and 2 bases from J, with 6 bases between. In germline, CDR1 is SGDLS, CDR2 YYNGEE. The CDR3 protein is CASSVGGTGNTIYF. The DNA of the CDR3 is TGTGCCAGCAGCGTAGGGGGCACTGGAAACACCATATATTTT.